The 17 T cell receptor beta chains given below trace back to one sample, sequenced in a study of regulatory T cells. The primer mix had 52 TRBV and 13 TRBJ primers. Sequencing used immunoSEQ multiplex PCR; TCRdb keeps in-frame clones, though not all of them. Counted here are about 20,000 clones, 80% to 95% occurring once; the ten biggest clones make up 3% to 4%. Sequencing input: CD8+ T cells sorted from blood. These receptors originate from a child aged 2-15 years with CD3G deficiency.

This clone came up once. This chain connects TRBV28 to TRBJ2-5; a possible D gene is TRBD2 (6 bases). Per germline, CDR1 MDHEN and CDR2 SYDVKM. Between the trimmed V and J ends, which lost 4 bases and 2 bases, there was a span of 11 bases. The CDR3 is 14 residues long. In DNA form, the CDR3 reads TGTGCCAGCAGTTGGGATGGGGGGCAAGAGACCCAGTACTTC. It translates to CASSWDGGQETQYF.

This chain joins TRBV6-4 and TRBJ2-5, with 10 bases identical to TRBD2. The CDR3 has 17 residues. V lost 2 bases to trimming and J lost 2 bases; unmatched junction nucleotides: 8. Germline V CDR1 and CDR2: MRHNA, SNTAGT. The DNA for the CDR3 is TGTGCCAGCAGTGACCGTAGCGGGAGGATGGGGCAAGAGACCCAGTACTTC. Amino acids: CASSDRSGRMGQETQYF.

This chain uses TRBV28 with TRBJ2-1; 10 bases are shared with TRBD2. Germline V gene data show CDR1 as MDHEN and CDR2 as SYDVKM. Germline trimming cut 5 bases from V and 4 bases from J; bases unmatched to any gene: 5. The CDR3 is made up of 15 amino acids. CDR3 nucleotides: TGTGCCAGCAGTACAGGGACTAGCGTTTACAATGAGCAGTTCTTC. Translating gives CASSTGTSVYNEQFF. Together with reference TRBV28 and TRBJ2-1, the CDR3 gives the full variable domain: DVKVTQSSRYLVKRTGEKVFLECVQDMDHENMFWYRQDPGLGLRLIYFSYDVKMKEKGDIPEGYSVSREKKERFSLILESASTNQTSMYLCASSTGTSVYNEQFFGPGTRLTVL.

V gene TRBV28 combines with J gene TRBJ1-5, with D unclear. CDR3 length: 15 amino acids. Per the germline V gene, CDR1 is MDHEN and CDR2 is SYDVKM. Trimming left V 5 bases short and J 5 bases short, with 16 bases between. The CDR3 bases are TGTGCCAGCAGTGTTCAGGAGAGGATCGATCAGCCCCAGCATTTT. It is translated as CASSVQERIDQPQHF.

This sequence joins TRBV28 and TRBJ1-5; tentative D call: TRBD1 (5 bases). Germline lookup yields CDR1 MDHEN and CDR2 SYDVKM. The CDR3 runs to 14 residues. V lost 0 bases, J lost 5 bases, and 8 bases lay in between. The CDR3 here is CASSLWGPDQPQHF. CDR3 DNA sequence: TGTGCCAGCAGTTTATGGGGGCCTGATCAGCCCCAGCATTTT.

The gene calls are TRBV5-1 and TRBJ2-7; 9 positions match TRBD1. The CDR3 is 14 residues long. Looked up from germline, CDR1 is SGHRS and CDR2 is YFSETQ. J was trimmed by 4 bases and V by 2 bases; bases with no gene match: 4. CDR3 sequence (DNA): TGCGCCAGCAGCTTCGGGACAGGGTCGTACGAGCAGTACTTC. It is translated as CASSFGTGSYEQYF.

V and J are TRBV27 and TRBJ2-7, with no clear D. Germline CDR1 reads MNHEY; CDR2 reads SMNVEV (reference sequence). V was trimmed by 10 bases and J by 3 bases, leaving 16 bases between them. CDR3 length: 13 residues. This CDR3 reads CATSAGGGYEQYF. Here the CDR3 DNA reads TGTGCCACATCGGCCGGCGGTGGCTACGAGCAGTACTTC.

The rearrangement joins TRBV5-1 to TRBJ2-7; TRBD1 matches at 7 bases. With V trimmed by 0 bases and J by 3 bases, 12 bases remained unmatched. The germline V gene has CDR1 SGHRS and CDR2 YFSETQ. This CDR3 has 17 residues. This CDR3 is CASSLAGPGTANYEQYF. The DNA of the CDR3 is TGCGCCAGCAGCTTGGCCGGACCCGGGACAGCGAACTACGAGCAGTACTTC. The entire variable domain, with the rest obtained from reference TRBV5-1 and TRBJ2-7, is as follows: KAGVTQTPRYLIKTRGQQVTLSCSPISGHRSVSWYQQTPGQGLQFLFEYFSETQRNKGNFPGRFSGRQFSNSRSEMNVSTLELGDSALYLCASSLAGPGTANYEQYFGPGTRLTVT.

This chain uses TRBV19 with TRBJ2-1, with 11 nucleotides matching TRBD2. Trimming took 10 bases from V and 9 from J; bases not matched to a gene: 11. CDR1 LNHDA and CDR2 SQIVND come from the germline V gene (reference sequence). This CDR3 contains 14 residues. The CDR3 sequence is CATQLAGEGGEQFF. CDR3 DNA: TGTGCCACTCAACTAGCGGGAGAGGGGGGTGAGCAGTTCTTC.

V is TRBV28 and J is TRBJ2-1, with D perhaps matching TRBD2 (6 bases). In germline, CDR1 is MDHEN, CDR2 SYDVKM. This CDR3 spans 15 amino acids. Trimming pared 6 bases from V and 6 bases from J, leaving 18 bases between. The CDR3 protein is CASSRLVSPTNEQFF. The CDR3 bases are TGTGCCAGCAGCCGACTAGTTTCTCCTACCAATGAGCAGTTCTTC.

This chain connects TRBV10-1 to TRBJ1-2; the match to TRBD1 covers 9 bases. This CDR3 is built from 13 residues. Unmatched junction bases numbered 7, after V lost 9 bases and J lost 5 bases. Germline CDR1 and CDR2: WNHNN and SYGVQD (reference sequence). The chain's CDR3 is CARGTGGEYGYTF. The CDR3 nucleotides read TGCGCCAGAGGTACAGGGGGCGAATATGGCTACACCTTC.

The V and J genes are TRBV28 and TRBJ1-5, with TRBD1 matching 11 bases. Germline lookup yields CDR1 MDHEN and CDR2 SYDVKM. This CDR3 is built from 16 residues. V shed 6 bases and J 2 bases; nucleotides not matched to a gene: 6. The CDR3 protein is CASRTGTGGGNQPQHF. CDR3 coding DNA: TGTGCCAGCAGAACCGGGACAGGGGGTGGCAATCAGCCCCAGCATTTT.

This rearrangement joins TRBV28 to TRBJ2-3; a weak D match, TRBD1 (5 bases). V was clipped by 2 bases and J by 1 base, with 7 bases between them. CDR1 and CDR2 from the germline V gene are MDHEN and SYDVKM. This CDR3 has 14 residues. Here the CDR3 DNA reads TGTGCCAGCAGTTTACCAGGGCGCACAGATACGCAGTATTTT. Its protein is CASSLPGRTDTQYF.

The chain is built from TRBV28 and TRBJ2-3; a weak D match, TRBD1 (5 bases). The germline gives CDR1 MDHEN, CDR2 SYDVKM. V lost 6 bases and J 2 bases, leaving 12 bases between the germline ends. CDR3 length equals 14 residues. CDR3 protein: CASSPDTYTDTQYF. The CDR3 region has the DNA TGTGCCAGCAGCCCGGACACTTACACAGATACGCAGTATTTT.

For the CDR3, the DNA is TGTGCCAGCAGCAAAGGGCAGACTAGCGGGAGTCGGGGAAAAGAGACCCAGTACTTC. Amino acids: CASSKGQTSGSRGKETQYF. The chain uses TRBV21-1 and TRBJ2-5; no check of the table's D call, TRBD2, against the DNA was made. TRBV21-1 is listed as a pseudogene. The CDR3 is 19 amino acids.

The gene calls are TRBV5-1 and TRBJ2-7, with D possibly being TRBD1 (6 bases). The germline gives CDR1 SGHRS, CDR2 YFSETQ. The V and J ends lost 4 bases and 2 bases respectively, with 16 bases between them. The CDR3 sequence is 15 residues long. The CDR3 loop reads CASSPGPGQTYEQYF. The CDR3 DNA is TGCGCCAGCAGCCCCGGGCCCGGACAGACCTACGAGCAGTACTTC.

This chain uses TRBV28 with TRBJ2-3, with 9 nucleotides matching TRBD2. This CDR3 has 15 amino acids. The V and J ends lost 6 bases and 3 bases, in that order; junction bases with no gene match: 7. The germline V gene encodes CDR1 MDHEN and CDR2 SYDVKM. This chain's CDR3 is CASSVGLAETDTQYF. The CDR3 DNA follows: TGTGCCAGCAGCGTGGGACTAGCTGAGACAGATACGCAGTATTTT.